This T cell receptor beta chain comes out of a study of T cells in Graves' hyperthyroidism and ophthalmopathy. General observations from the study: Blood held most thyroid clonotypes expanded above 0.001 frequency.

Amplified regions were TCR beta CDR3 sequences from RNA transcripts. An initial round of RT-PCR targeting the TCR CDR3 relied on the HTBI primer set. In TCRdb, the multiplex PCR reads were re-called with MiXCR into one record per CDR3 protein. The sample lists some 600,000 distinct CDR3 sequences; 35% to 55% were seen once. The CDR3 is 16 amino acids. The junction had 6 bases not matched to a gene; V was cut back by 4 bases and J by 3 bases. Germline V lookup: CDR1 KGHDR, CDR2 SFDVKD. This clonotype appeared once. The antigen is unknown. The hyperthyroidism patients had all been newly diagnosed, and their disease duration was under 2 months. Their ages ranged from 18 to 65 years. Researchers barred patients who had uncontrolled infection, other autoimmune disease, pregnancy or lactation. The diagnostic basis comprised clinical symptoms, serum thyroxine and TRAb, thyroid ultrasound and orbital computed tomography.

This clonotype was sampled from a woman under 30 with Graves' hyperthyroidism. Material for sequencing was peripheral blood or thyroid tissue (not recorded which). The chain uses TRBV24-1 and TRBJ1-5, with TRBD1 matching 9 bases. The CDR3 reads CATSDTGTGHNQPQHF. DNA for the CDR3: TGTGCCACCAGTGACACCGGGACAGGGCACAATCAGCCCCAGCATTTT.